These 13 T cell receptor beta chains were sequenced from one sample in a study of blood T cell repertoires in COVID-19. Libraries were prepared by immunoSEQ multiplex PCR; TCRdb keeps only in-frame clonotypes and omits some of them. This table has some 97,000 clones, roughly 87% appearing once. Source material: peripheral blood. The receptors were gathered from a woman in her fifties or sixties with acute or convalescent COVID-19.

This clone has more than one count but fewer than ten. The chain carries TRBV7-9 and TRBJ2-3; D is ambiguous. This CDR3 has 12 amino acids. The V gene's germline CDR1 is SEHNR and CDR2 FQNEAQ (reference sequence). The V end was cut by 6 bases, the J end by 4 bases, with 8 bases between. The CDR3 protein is CASRMTSDTQYF. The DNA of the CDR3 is TGTGCCAGCAGGATGACATCAGATACGCAGTATTTT.

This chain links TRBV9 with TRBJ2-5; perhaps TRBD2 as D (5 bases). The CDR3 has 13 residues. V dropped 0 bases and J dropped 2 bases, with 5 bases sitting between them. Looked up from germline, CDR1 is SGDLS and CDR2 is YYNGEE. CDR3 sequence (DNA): TGTGCCAGCAGCGTAGCGGGGCAAGAGACCCAGTACTTC. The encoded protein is CASSVAGQETQYF.

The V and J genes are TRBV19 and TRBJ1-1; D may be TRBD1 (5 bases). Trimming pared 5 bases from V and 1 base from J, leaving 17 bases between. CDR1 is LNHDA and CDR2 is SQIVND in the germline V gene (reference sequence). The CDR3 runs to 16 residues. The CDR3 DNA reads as TGTGCCAGTAGTCCCTTTAGACAGCTTGGGAACACTGAAGCTTTCTTT. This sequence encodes CASSPFRQLGNTEAFF.

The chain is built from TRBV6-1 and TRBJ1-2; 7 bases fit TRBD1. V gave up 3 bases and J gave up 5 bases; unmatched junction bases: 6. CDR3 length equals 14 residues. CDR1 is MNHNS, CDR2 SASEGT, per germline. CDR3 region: CASSDGDSLYGYTF. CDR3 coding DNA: TGTGCCAGCAGTGACGGGGACAGCTTATATGGCTACACCTTC.

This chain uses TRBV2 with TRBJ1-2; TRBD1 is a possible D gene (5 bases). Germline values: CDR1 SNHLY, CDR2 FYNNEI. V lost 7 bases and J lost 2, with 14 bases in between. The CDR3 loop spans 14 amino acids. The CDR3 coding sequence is TGTGCCAGCAAGGGGCAGCTTGCAAACTATGGCTACACCTTC. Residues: CASKGQLANYGYTF. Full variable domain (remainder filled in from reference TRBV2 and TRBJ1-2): EPEVTQTPSHQVTQMGQEVILRCVPISNHLYFYWYRQILGQKVEFLVSFYNNEISEKSEIFDDQFSVERPDGSNFTLKIRSTKLEDSAMYFCASKGQLANYGYTFGSGTRLTVV.

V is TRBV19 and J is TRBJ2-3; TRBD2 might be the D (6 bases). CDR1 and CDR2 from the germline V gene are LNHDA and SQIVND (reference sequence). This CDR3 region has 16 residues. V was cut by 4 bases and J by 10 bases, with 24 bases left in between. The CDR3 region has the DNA TGTGCCAGTAGTACAGTTCCGGGGGTGCCCGAACGGTCGCAGTATTTT. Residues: CASSTVPGVPERSQYF. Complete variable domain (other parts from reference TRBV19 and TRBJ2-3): DGGITQSPKYLFRKEGQNVTLSCEQNLNHDAMYWYRQDPGQGLRLIYYSQIVNDFQKGDIAEGYSVSREKKESFPLTVTSAQKNPTAFYLCASSTVPGVPERSQYFGPGTRLTVL.

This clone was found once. DNA for the CDR3: TGTGCCAGCAGCCCTCGACAGACGACCCTCTCACCCCTCCACTTT. Its protein is CASSPRQTTLSPLHF. The rearrangement links TRBV14 to TRBJ1-6; D possibly corresponds to TRBD1 (5 bases). Trimming removed 4 bases from V and 10 bases from J, with 17 bases in between. The CDR3 runs 15 residues. Germline CDR1 is SGHDN and CDR2 is FVKESK.

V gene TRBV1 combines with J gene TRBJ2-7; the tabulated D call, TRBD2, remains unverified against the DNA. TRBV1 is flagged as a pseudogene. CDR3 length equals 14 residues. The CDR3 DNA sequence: TGCACCAGCAGCTTTTGGACTACCGCCTACGAGCAGTACGTC. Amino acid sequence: CTSSFWTTAYEQYV.

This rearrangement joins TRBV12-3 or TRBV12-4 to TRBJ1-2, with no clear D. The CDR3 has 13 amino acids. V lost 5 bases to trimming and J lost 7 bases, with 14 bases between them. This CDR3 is CASSPLGSGGYTF. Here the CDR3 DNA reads TGTGCCAGCAGTCCTCTGGGGAGCGGTGGCTACACCTTC.

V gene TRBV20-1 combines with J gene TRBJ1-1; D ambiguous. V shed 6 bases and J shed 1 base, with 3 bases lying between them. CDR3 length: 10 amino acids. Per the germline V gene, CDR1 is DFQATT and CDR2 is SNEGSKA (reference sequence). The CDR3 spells CSAQNTEAFF. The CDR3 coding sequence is TGCAGTGCACAGAACACTGAAGCTTTCTTT.

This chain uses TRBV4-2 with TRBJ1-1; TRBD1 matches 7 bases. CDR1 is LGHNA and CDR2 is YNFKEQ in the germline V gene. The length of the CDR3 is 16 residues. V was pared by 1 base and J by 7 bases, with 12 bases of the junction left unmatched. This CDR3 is CASSQVDKAGGIEAFF. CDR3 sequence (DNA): TGTGCCAGCAGCCAAGTGGATAAAGCAGGGGGAATTGAAGCTTTCTTT.

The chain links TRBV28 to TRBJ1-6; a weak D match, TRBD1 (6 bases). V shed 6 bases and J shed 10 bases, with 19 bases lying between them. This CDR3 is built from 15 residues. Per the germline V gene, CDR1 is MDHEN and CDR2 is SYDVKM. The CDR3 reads CASSPPGGASSPLHF. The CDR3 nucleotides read TGTGCCAGCAGCCCTCCGGGGGGGGCGAGCTCACCCCTCCACTTT.

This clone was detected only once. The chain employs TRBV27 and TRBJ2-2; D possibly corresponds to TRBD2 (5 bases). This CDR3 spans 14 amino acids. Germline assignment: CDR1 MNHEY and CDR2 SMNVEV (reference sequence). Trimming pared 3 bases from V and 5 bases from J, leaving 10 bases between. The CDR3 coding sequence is TGTGCCAGCAGTTTTTCCCGAGGGACCGGGGAGCTGTTTTTT. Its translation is CASSFSRGTGELFF.